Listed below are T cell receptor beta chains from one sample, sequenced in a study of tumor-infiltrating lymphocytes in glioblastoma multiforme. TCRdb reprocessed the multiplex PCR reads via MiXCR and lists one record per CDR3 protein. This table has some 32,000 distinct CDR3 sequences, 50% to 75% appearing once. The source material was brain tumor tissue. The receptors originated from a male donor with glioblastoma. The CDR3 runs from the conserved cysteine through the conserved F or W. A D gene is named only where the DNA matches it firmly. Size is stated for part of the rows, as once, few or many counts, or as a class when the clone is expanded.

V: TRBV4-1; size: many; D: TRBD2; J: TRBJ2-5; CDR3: CASSSTSGQETQYF; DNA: TGCGCCAGCAGCTCGACTAGCGGGCAAGAGACCCAGTACTTC
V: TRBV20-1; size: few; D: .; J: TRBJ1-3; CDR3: CSASGRVGNTIYF; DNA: TGCAGTGCTAGCGGCAGGGTTGGAAACACCATATATTTT
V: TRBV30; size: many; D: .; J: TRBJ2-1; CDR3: CACQTGNLYNEQFF; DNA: TGTGCCTGTCAGACAGGTAATCTCTACAATGAGCAGTTCTTC
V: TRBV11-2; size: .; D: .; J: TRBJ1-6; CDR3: CASSSSGVRSPLHF; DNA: TGTGCCAGCAGCTCCTCAGGGGTTCGATCACCCCTCCACTTT
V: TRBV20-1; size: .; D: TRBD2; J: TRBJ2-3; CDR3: CSASTTGTSEADTQYF; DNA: TGCAGTGCTTCCACGACCGGGACTAGCGAAGCAGATACGCAGTATTTT
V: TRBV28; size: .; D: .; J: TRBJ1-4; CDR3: CVSSRGRRSTEKLFF; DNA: TGTGTCAGCAGTAGGGGACGGCGCTCGACGGAAAAACTGTTTTTT
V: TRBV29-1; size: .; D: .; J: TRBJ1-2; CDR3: CCVEVQRLYGNTF; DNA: TGCTGCGTTGAAGTTCAGCGCCTCTATGGAAACACCTTC
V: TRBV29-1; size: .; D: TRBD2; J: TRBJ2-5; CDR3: CSVNRVRETQNF; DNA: TGCAGCGTGAACCGGGTGCGGGAGACCCAGAACTTC
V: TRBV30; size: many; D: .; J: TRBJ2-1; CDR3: CAWSETSYNEQFF; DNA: TGTGCCTGGAGTGAGACTAGCTACAATGAGCAGTTCTTC
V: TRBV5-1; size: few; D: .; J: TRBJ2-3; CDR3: CASRRDSVGGGAYTQYF; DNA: TGCGCCAGCAGGCGAGACTCCGTTGGGGGGGGCGCGTATACGCAGTATTTT
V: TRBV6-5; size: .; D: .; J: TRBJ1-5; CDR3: CAGKSRQRANQPQHF; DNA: TGTGCCGGAAAGAGTAGGCAGCGTGCCAATCAGCCCCAGCATTTT
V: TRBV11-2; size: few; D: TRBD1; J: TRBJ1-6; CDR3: CASSSSGDRVQGNSPLHF; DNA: TGTGCCAGCAGCTCATCCGGGGACAGGGTTCAGGGTAATTCACCCCTCCACTTT
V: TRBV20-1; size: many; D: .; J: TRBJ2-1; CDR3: CSASPNPEQFF; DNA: TGCAGTGCTAGCCCCAATCCTGAGCAGTTCTTC
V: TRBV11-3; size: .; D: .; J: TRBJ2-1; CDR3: CASNSTNGDEQFF; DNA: TGTGCCAGCAATTCCACAAACGGAGATGAGCAGTTCTTC
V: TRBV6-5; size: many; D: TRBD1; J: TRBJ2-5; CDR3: CASSSYRGETQYF; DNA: TGTGCCAGCAGTTCTTACAGGGGCGAGACCCAGTACTTC
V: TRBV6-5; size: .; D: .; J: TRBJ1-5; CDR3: CASSQGWGNQPQHF; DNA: TGTGCCAGCAGTCAGGGGTGGGGCAATCAGCCCCAGCATTTT
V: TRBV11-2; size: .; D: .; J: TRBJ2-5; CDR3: CATEATQCF; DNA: TGTGCCACGGAAGCGACCCAGTGCTTC
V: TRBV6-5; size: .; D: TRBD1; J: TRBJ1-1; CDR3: CASRVRQGANTEAFF; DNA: TGTGCCAGCAGAGTCAGACAGGGGGCGAATACTGAAGCTTTCTTT
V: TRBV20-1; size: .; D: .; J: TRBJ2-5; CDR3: CSARDLELAEETQYF; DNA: TGCAGTGCTAGAGATCTCGAACTAGCAGAAGAGACCCAGTACTTC
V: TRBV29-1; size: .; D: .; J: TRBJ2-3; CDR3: CSAQGHHATDTQYF; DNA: TGCAGCGCCCAGGGGCATCACGCCACAGATACGCAGTATTTT
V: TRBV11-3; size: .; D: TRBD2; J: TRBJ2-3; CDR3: CACSLSGASGTDTQYF; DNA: TGTGCTTGCAGCTTATCCGGGGCTAGCGGGACAGATACGCAGTATTTT
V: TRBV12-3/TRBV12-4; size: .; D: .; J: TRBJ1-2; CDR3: CASGWRLYGYTF; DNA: TGTGCCAGCGGGTGGCGGCTCTATGGCTACACCTTC
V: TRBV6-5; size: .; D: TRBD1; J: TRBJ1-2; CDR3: CASNYSHTGVVYGYTF; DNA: TGTGCCAGCAATTACTCGCATACAGGGGTAGTCTATGGCTACACCTTC
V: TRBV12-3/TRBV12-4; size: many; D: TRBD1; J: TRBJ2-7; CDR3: CASRARDRGVEQYF; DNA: TGTGCCAGCAGGGCCCGGGACAGGGGAGTCGAGCAGTACTTC
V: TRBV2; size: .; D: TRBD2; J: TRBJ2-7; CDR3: CDSSTVAGSQAEQYF; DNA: TGTGACAGCAGCACCGTAGCGGGAAGCCAGGCCGAGCAGTACTTC
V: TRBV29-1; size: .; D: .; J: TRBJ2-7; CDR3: CSVPGPQPYEQYF; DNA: TGCAGCGTTCCGGGACCCCAGCCCTACGAGCAGTACTTC
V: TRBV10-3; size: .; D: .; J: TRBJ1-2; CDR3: CAISAGDPGYTF; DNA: TGTGCCATCAGTGCGGGAGATCCTGGCTACACCTTC
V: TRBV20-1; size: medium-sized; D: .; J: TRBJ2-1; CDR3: CSARASEGLGSEQFF; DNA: TGCAGTGCTAGAGCATCTGAGGGCCTAGGCAGTGAGCAGTTCTTC
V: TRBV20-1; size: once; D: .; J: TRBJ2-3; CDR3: CSAWPPVSEAQYF; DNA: TGCAGTGCGTGGCCCCCGGTGAGCGAGGCACAATATTTT
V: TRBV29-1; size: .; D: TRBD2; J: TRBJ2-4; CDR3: CSDVQAGINIQYF; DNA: TGCAGCGATGTTCAAGCGGGAATAAACATTCAGTACTTC
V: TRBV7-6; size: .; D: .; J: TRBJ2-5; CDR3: CASSLNEGETQYF; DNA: TGTGCCAGCAGCTTAAACGAGGGGGAGACCCAGTACTTC
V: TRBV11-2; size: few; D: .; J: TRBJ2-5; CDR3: CASSRDPSGTQYF; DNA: TGTGCCAGCAGCAGAGACCCATCTGGGACCCAGTACTTC
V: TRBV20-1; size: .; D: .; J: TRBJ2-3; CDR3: CSARDPGDTQYF; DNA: TGCAGTGCTAGGGACCCAGGGGATACGCAGTATTTT
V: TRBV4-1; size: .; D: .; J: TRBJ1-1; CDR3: CASSQENSTESFF; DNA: TGTGCCAGCAGCCAAGAGAATTCGACTGAATCTTTCTTT
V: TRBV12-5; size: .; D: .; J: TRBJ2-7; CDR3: CVSGLVPVLGLERAEQYF; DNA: TGTGTTAGTGGTTTGGTACCGGTCCTGGGCCTCGAAAGGGCCGAGCAATACTTC
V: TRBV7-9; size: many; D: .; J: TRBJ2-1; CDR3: CASTPAAESYNEQFF; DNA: TGTGCCAGCACCCCCGCGGCGGAATCCTACAATGAGCAGTTCTTC
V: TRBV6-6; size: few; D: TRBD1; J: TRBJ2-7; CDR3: CASSNSSGQGWREAYDQYF; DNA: TGTGCCAGCAGTAACTCTTCGGGACAGGGGTGGCGGGAGGCCTACGACCAGTACTTC
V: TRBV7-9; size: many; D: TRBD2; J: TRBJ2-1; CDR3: CASRQITSGRNEQFF; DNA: TGTGCCAGCAGACAAATAACTAGCGGGAGGAATGAGCAGTTCTTC
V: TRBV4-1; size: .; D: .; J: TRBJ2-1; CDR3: CASSPIPEQGIGNEQFF; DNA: TGCGCTAGCAGCCCAATCCCGGAACAGGGTATCGGAAATGAGCAGTTCTTC
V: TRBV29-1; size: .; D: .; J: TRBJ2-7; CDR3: CSVARRGAYEQYF; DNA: TGCAGCGTGGCCCGCAGGGGGGCCTACGAGCAATACTTC
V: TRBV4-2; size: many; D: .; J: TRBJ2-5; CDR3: CASSQDRNMEETQYF; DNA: TGTGCCAGCAGCCAAGATCGCAACATGGAGGAGACCCAGTACTTC
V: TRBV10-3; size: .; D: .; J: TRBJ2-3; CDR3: CAISESVPQPQYF; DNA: TGCGCCATCAGTGAGTCGGTGCCTCAGCCCCAGTATTTT
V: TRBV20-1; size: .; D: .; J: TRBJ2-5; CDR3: CSAREDSRGAETQYF; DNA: TGCAGTGCTAGAGAAGATTCCAGGGGGGCAGAGACCCAGTATTTC
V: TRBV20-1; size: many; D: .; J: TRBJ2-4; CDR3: CSARPFGPAKNIQYF; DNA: TGCAGTGCGCGGCCTTTCGGACCGGCCAAAAACATTCAGTACTTC